These 25 T cell receptor beta chains were all obtained from the same sample, sequenced in a study of blood T cell repertoires in COVID-19. Only in-frame clones appear in the TCRdb table, and some are missing; sequencing was by immunoSEQ multiplex PCR. Among about 200,000 clones listed, 70% to 90% were seen once. The source material was peripheral blood. The origin of the receptors is a woman between 65 and 79 years old with COVID-19, enrolled during active disease.

This clone was seen a handful of times. The V and J genes are TRBV2 and TRBJ2-7; 8 positions agree with TRBD2. CDR3 length equals 15 residues. V shed 2 bases and J 7 bases; nucleotides not matched to a gene: 10. CDR1 is SNHLY, CDR2 FYNNEI, per germline. CDR3 nucleotide sequence: TGTGCCAGCAGTGAATATACTAGCGGTGGTAGGGAGCAGTACTTC. This sequence encodes CASSEYTSGGREQYF.

J is TRBJ1-3 and V is TRBV7-2; D unresolved. CDR3 length: 16 amino acids. Per the germline V gene, CDR1 is SGHTA and CDR2 is FQGNSA. The germline V and J ends were trimmed by 1 base and 3 bases, with 13 bases remaining between them. CDR3 nucleotide sequence: TGTGCCAGCAGCTTAGAGCGTCGGACTTATGGAAACACCATATATTTT. Its protein is CASSLERRTYGNTIYF.

V usage is TRBV19 and J usage is TRBJ1-1; the match to TRBD1 covers 9 bases. The CDR3 is 14 residues long. V was clipped by 6 bases and J by 3 bases; unmatched bases: 5. In germline, CDR1 is LNHDA, CDR2 SQIVND (reference sequence). CDR3 bases: TGTGCCAGTAGGCCGACAGGGGGGTACACTGAAGCTTTCTTT. It specifies CASRPTGGYTEAFF. Variable domain in full (rest from reference TRBV19 and TRBJ1-1): DGGITQSPKYLFRKEGQNVTLSCEQNLNHDAMYWYRQDPGQGLRLIYYSQIVNDFQKGDIAEGYSVSREKKESFPLTVTSAQKNPTAFYLCASRPTGGYTEAFFGQGTRLTVV.

This clone was detected once. This CDR3 reads CSVGQGANGELFF. The CDR3 bases are TGCAGCGTTGGACAGGGGGCGAATGGGGAGCTGTTTTTT. The J gene is TRBJ2-2, the V gene TRBV29-1; TRBD1 matches at 10 bases. CDR3 size: 13 residues. The trim removed 4 bases at V and 8 bases at J, leaving 4 bases unmatched. CDR1 and CDR2 from the germline V gene are SQVTM and ANQGSEA.

The rearrangement joins TRBV4-3 to TRBJ1-2; maybe TRBD1 (6 bases). This CDR3 region has 16 residues. Germline CDR1 reads LGHNA; CDR2 reads YSLEER. Trimming left V 4 bases short and J 6 bases short, with 21 bases between. The CDR3 sequence is CASSRGQSLLLDGYTF. As DNA, the CDR3 is TGCGCCAGCAGCCGCGGACAGTCCCTACTTCTCGATGGCTACACCTTC.

J is TRBJ2-5 and V is TRBV7-2, with TRBD2 matching 11 bases. CDR1 is SGHTA and CDR2 is FQGNSA in the germline V gene. After removal of 5 bases from V and 6 bases from J, the junction contained 8 bases not matched to a gene. CDR3 length: 15 residues. CDR3 nucleotides: TGTGCCAGCAGCCCGGCTAGCGGGGGGTGGAAGACCCAGTACTTC. Translation: CASSPASGGWKTQYF.

For this clone: The junction departs from the called germline gene at one end, perhaps through a read error. The genes are TRBV7-2 and TRBJ2-4, with 11 bases lining up with TRBD2. Germline V gives CDR1 SGHTA, CDR2 FQGNSA. The CDR3 sequence is 15 residues long. CDR3 in DNA: TGTGCCAGCCGCTTAGAAGGGACTAGCGGAAACATTCAGTACTTC. Translated: CASRLEGTSGNIQYF.

The chain carries TRBV29-1 and TRBJ1-1; 9 bases agree with TRBD1. The ends lost 7 bases at V and 8 bases at J; junction bases unmatched: 8. The CDR3 consists of 12 residues. Per the germline V gene, CDR1 is SQVTM and CDR2 is ANQGSEA. The CDR3 loop reads CSAGTGGLEAFF. The DNA of the CDR3 is TGCAGCGCCGGAACAGGGGGCCTAGAAGCTTTCTTT.

CDR3 sequence reads: CASTVGTAAIKNIQYF. CDR3 nucleotides: TGTGCCAGCACGGTCGGGACAGCAGCCATCAAAAACATTCAGTACTTC. V gene TRBV2 combines with J gene TRBJ2-4, with 7 bases lining up with TRBD1. V lost 7 bases, J lost 3 bases, and 12 bases stayed unmatched. In germline, CDR1 is SNHLY, CDR2 FYNNEI. CDR3 length: 16 residues.

The chain combines TRBV5-8 with TRBJ1-1; perhaps TRBD1 as D (6 bases). V lost 0 bases and J lost 8, with 14 bases in between. Per the germline V gene, CDR1 is SGHTS and CDR2 is YDEGEE. The CDR3 runs to 14 residues. The CDR3 loop reads CASSLEFWGQEAFF. CDR3 sequence (DNA): TGTGCCAGCAGCTTGGAATTCTGGGGGCAGGAAGCTTTCTTT.

The V call is TRBV19, the J call TRBJ2-1; the D is unclear. Trimming left V 8 bases short and J 0 bases short, with 8 bases between. Germline V gene data show CDR1 as LNHDA and CDR2 as SQIVND (reference sequence). There are 13 residues in the CDR3. Here the CDR3 reads CASRRSSYNEQFF. The CDR3 nucleotides read TGTGCCAGTCGCCGGAGCTCCTACAATGAGCAGTTCTTC. Full variable domain (missing parts from reference TRBV19 and TRBJ2-1): DGGITQSPKYLFRKEGQNVTLSCEQNLNHDAMYWYRQDPGQGLRLIYYSQIVNDFQKGDIAEGYSVSREKKESFPLTVTSAQKNPTAFYLCASRRSSYNEQFFGPGTRLTVL.

V and J are TRBV9 and TRBJ2-1; 12 positions match TRBD2. In germline, CDR1 is SGDLS, CDR2 YYNGEE. This CDR3 region has 16 residues. The trim removed 2 bases at V and 6 bases at J, leaving 6 bases unmatched. Here the CDR3 reads CASSVGTSGFGNEQFF. The CDR3 nucleotides are TGTGCCAGCAGCGTGGGGACTAGCGGGTTTGGCAATGAGCAGTTCTTC.

This rearrangement joins TRBV7-9 to TRBJ2-4; a weak D match, TRBD1 (5 bases). The CDR3 has 12 amino acids. V shed 2 bases and J shed 9 bases, with 8 bases lying between them. In germline, CDR1 is SEHNR, CDR2 FQNEAQ (reference sequence). In DNA form, the CDR3 reads TGTGCCAGCAGCTTACAGGGCGTCATTCAGTACTTC. Its translation is CASSLQGVIQYF.

This clone was seen once. The V and J genes are TRBV18 and TRBJ1-2; a possible D gene is TRBD1 (6 bases). Germline lookup yields CDR1 KGHSH and CDR2 LQKENI. The CDR3 consists of 16 residues. V gave up 4 bases and J gave up 5 bases, with 20 bases separating them. CDR3: CASSLMEQGSAYGYTF. CDR3 sequence (DNA): TGTGCCAGCTCACTAATGGAACAGGGATCCGCTTATGGCTACACCTTC. The variable domain in full, with the rest retrieved from reference TRBV18 and TRBJ1-2, is NAGVMQNPRHLVRRRGQEARLRCSPMKGHSHVYWYRQLPEEGLKFMVYLQKENIIDESGMPKERFSAEFPKEGPSILRIQQVVRGDSAAYFCASSLMEQGSAYGYTFGSGTRLTVV.

The gene calls are TRBV6-6 and TRBJ2-2; D possibly corresponds to TRBD1 (6 bases). Trimming stripped 0 bases from V and 2 bases from J, with 10 bases between. The V gene's germline CDR1 is MNHNY and CDR2 SVGAGI (reference sequence). CDR3 length: 16 residues. CDR3: CASSYSYRVNTGELFF. The CDR3 region has the DNA TGTGCCAGCAGTTACTCATACAGGGTTAACACCGGGGAGCTGTTTTTT.

Written as DNA, the CDR3 is TGTGCCAGCTCACCGACAGAGTACCAAGAGACCCAGTACTTC. Protein product: CASSPTEYQETQYF. The genes are TRBV18 and TRBJ2-5, with a possible D match to TRBD1 (5 bases). Germline CDR1 KGHSH, CDR2 LQKENI. This CDR3 spans 14 amino acids. The V end lost 3 bases, the J end lost 0 bases, and 8 bases lay between the germline ends.

V is TRBV5-4 and J is TRBJ2-1; TRBD2 might be the D (5 bases). Germline assignment: CDR1 SGHNT and CDR2 YYREEE (reference sequence). V dropped 1 base and J dropped 0 bases, with 8 bases sitting between them. The CDR3 sequence is 15 residues long. CDR3 residues: CASSLPGSSYNEQFF. The CDR3 DNA sequence: TGTGCCAGCAGCTTGCCGGGGAGCTCCTACAATGAGCAGTTCTTC.

This rearrangement joins TRBV29-1 to TRBJ1-4, with 7 nucleotides matching TRBD1. CDR3 length: 13 amino acids. Germline V gene sequence: CDR1 SQVTM, CDR2 ANQGSEA. V lost 4 bases, J lost 10 bases, and 9 bases stayed unmatched. As DNA, the CDR3 is TGCAGCGTTGGTACAGGGGTAGGGTCAAAACTGTTTTTT. It is translated as CSVGTGVGSKLFF.

V gene TRBV6-6 combines with J gene TRBJ1-1; 9 bases map to TRBD1. The CDR3 contains 14 residues. Germline V gene data show CDR1 as MNHNY and CDR2 as SVGAGI (reference sequence). V shed 6 bases, J shed 3 bases, and the junction held 5 bases outside the gene matches. CDR3 sequence (DNA): TGTGCCAGCAGCTCCACAGGGGGCGACACTGAAGCTTTCTTT. Amino acids: CASSSTGGDTEAFF.

The gene calls are TRBV19 and TRBJ1-3; no clear D. Trimming removed 6 bases from V and 4 bases from J, with 10 bases in between. CDR3 length: 13 residues. Germline loops: CDR1 LNHDA, CDR2 SQIVND (reference sequence). CDR3 DNA: TGTGCCAGTAGGGGGAGGGTCGGAAACACCATATATTTT. Amino acid sequence: CASRGRVGNTIYF.

This chain joins TRBV11-2 and TRBJ2-7, with TRBD1 as a possible D gene (6 bases). The CDR3 is made up of 14 amino acids. The V gene lost 4 bases and the J gene lost 1 base, with 11 bases spanning the gap. Germline CDR1 and CDR2: SGHAT and FQNNGV. CDR3 DNA sequence: TGTGCCAGCAGCTCACGAACAGGGTCCTACGAGCAGTACTTC. This gives the protein CASSSRTGSYEQYF.

The V and J genes are TRBV7-9 and TRBJ1-2, with D unresolved. The CDR3 is 14 amino acids. V gave up 2 bases and J gave up 3 bases, with 10 bases separating them. Germline CDR1 and CDR2: SEHNR and FQNEAQ (reference sequence). CDR3 region: CASSLLHNDYGYTF. The CDR3 nucleotides are TGTGCCAGCAGCTTATTGCACAACGACTATGGCTACACCTTC.

The V call is TRBV4-2, the J call TRBJ2-7; TRBD2 aligns across 10 bases. V lost 1 base, J lost 3 bases, and 6 bases stayed unmatched. The CDR3 consists of 16 residues. Germline V CDR1 and CDR2: LGHNA, YNFKEQ. This CDR3 is CASSQVASGRDYEQYF. The CDR3 DNA reads as TGTGCCAGCAGCCAAGTGGCAAGCGGGAGGGACTACGAGCAGTACTTC.

The chain carries TRBV27 and TRBJ2-1; 8 nucleotides agree with TRBD1. In germline, CDR1 is MNHEY, CDR2 SMNVEV (reference sequence). With 2 bases clipped from V and 1 base from J, the junction kept 1 base outside the gene matches. The CDR3 covers 15 residues. CDR3: CASSLDRGSYNEQFF. In DNA form, the CDR3 reads TGTGCCAGCAGTTTAGACAGGGGATCCTACAATGAGCAGTTCTTC.

This chain uses TRBV7-9 with TRBJ1-1; the D gene is possibly TRBD1 (6 bases). Germline CDR1 SEHNR, CDR2 FQNEAQ (reference sequence). There are 13 residues in the CDR3. Trimming took 1 base from V and 6 from J, leaving 9 bases between them. Here the CDR3 reads CASSLDNRAEAFF. CDR3 DNA sequence: TGTGCCAGCAGCTTAGACAACAGGGCTGAAGCTTTCTTT.